This passage covers 6 T cell receptor beta chains from one sample sequenced in a study of blood T cell repertoires in COVID-19. Profiled with immunoSEQ multiplex PCR; TCRdb holds only in-frame clones, not every one. The sample carries 65,000 to 70,000 clones, about 91% recorded once. The specimen sequenced was peripheral blood. These receptor sequences come from a human donor with active COVID-19. The donor label of this sample is uncertain.

V is TRBV3-1 (or the pseudogene TRBV3-2) and J is TRBJ2-1; 13 bases align to TRBD2. With 3 bases clipped from V and 0 bases from J, the junction kept 5 bases outside the gene matches. This CDR3 comprises 18 residues. Germline V lookup: CDR1 LGHDT, CDR2 YNNKEL (reference sequence). The CDR3, as DNA: TGTGCCAGCAGCCACGGGACTAGCGGGACGATCTCCTACAATGAGCAGTTCTTC. As protein: CASSHGTSGTISYNEQFF.

V gene TRBV30 combines with J gene TRBJ1-1; 8 bases are a match to TRBD1. V lost 3 bases, J lost 8 bases, and 5 bases stayed unmatched. The CDR3 extends over 12 amino acids. Germline V gene sequence: CDR1 GTSNPN, CDR2 SVGIG (reference sequence). The CDR3 DNA is TGTGCCTGGAGCCAAGGGGACAGGGAAGCTTTCTTT. Translating it yields CAWSQGDREAFF.

The rearrangement joins TRBV29-1 to TRBJ1-1; perhaps TRBD1 as D (5 bases). This CDR3 contains 12 residues. The germline gives CDR1 SQVTM, CDR2 ANQGSEA. V was pared by 6 bases and J by 1 base, with 9 bases between. CDR3 DNA: TGCAGCGTCTTCACAGGGAACACTGAAGCTTTCTTT. It specifies CSVFTGNTEAFF.

This chain connects TRBV5-8 to TRBJ1-1, with no clear D. The ends were cut back, 0 bases at V and 0 bases at J, with 6 bases in the middle. The CDR3 is 14 amino acids. Germline CDR1 reads SGHTS; CDR2 reads YDEGEE. As DNA, the CDR3 is TGTGCCAGCAGCTTGGCCGCGGTGAACACTGAAGCTTTCTTT. Translated: CASSLAAVNTEAFF.

This rearrangement joins TRBV18 to TRBJ2-3; 7 bases map to TRBD2. The CDR3 has 14 residues. Trimming cost V 3 bases and J 2 bases; bases outside gene matches: 2. Germline V gene lookup returns CDR1 KGHSH and CDR2 LQKENI. CDR3 region: CASSPGGNTDTQYF. The DNA for the CDR3 is TGTGCCAGCTCACCCGGGGGGAACACAGATACGCAGTATTTT. Full variable domain (missing parts from reference TRBV18 and TRBJ2-3): NAGVMQNPRHLVRRRGQEARLRCSPMKGHSHVYWYRQLPEEGLKFMVYLQKENIIDESGMPKERFSAEFPKEGPSILRIQQVVRGDSAAYFCASSPGGNTDTQYFGPGTRLTVL.

V gene TRBV2 combines with J gene TRBJ1-1; no clear D gene. The CDR3 runs 14 residues. V dropped 7 bases and J dropped 0 bases, with 12 bases sitting between them. Germline V gives CDR1 SNHLY, CDR2 FYNNEI. The CDR3 loop is CASNKAGMNTEAFF. CDR3 DNA sequence: TGTGCCAGCAATAAGGCAGGAATGAACACTGAAGCTTTCTTT.